This TCR beta chain originates from a study of chemoradiotherapy in HPV16-positive cancers. As for the study in general: Candidate HPV-specific clones and shared TCR motifs came from two HPV16-positive patients. Study-wide points: During treatment, candidate HPV-specific clones and E7-related motifs expanded in tumor. Functional assays defining HPV-specific T cells used only two HPV16-positive patients.

V was clipped by 8 bases and J by 9 bases, with 11 bases between them. The CDR3 sequence is 12 residues long. CDR1 is PRHDT, CDR2 FYEKMQ, per germline (reference sequence). Sequenced by immunoSEQ multiplex PCR; TCRdb stores in-frame clones only, minus some. The sample contains about 7,600 clones, about four fifths of which appear only once. A word on this clone: Its antigen is unidentified.

The sequencing here drew on blood, taken from a patient who underwent chemoradiotherapy. The sequence was collected from a human donor with HPV-associated anogenital cancer. The genes are TRBV13 and TRBJ1-6; perhaps TRBD1 as D (6 bases). CDR3 loop: CASSGGPSPLHF. CDR3 nucleotides: TGTGCCAGCTCTGGGGGCCCTTCACCCCTCCACTTT.